The clone carrying this T cell receptor beta chain was detected once. This entry comes from a study of blood T cell repertoires in COVID-19. TCRdb's table, derived via immunoSEQ multiplex PCR, lists solely in-frame clones and lacks some. This sample has 130,000 to 150,000 clones, with 75% to 90% found just once. V gave up 4 bases and J gave up 2 bases, with 9 bases separating them. Germline V gene data show CDR1 as SGHRS and CDR2 as YFSETQ. CDR3 length: 13 residues. The receptor was derived from a woman aged 55-69 years with COVID-19, enrolled during active disease. The sequenced material came from peripheral blood. The V and J genes are TRBV5-1 and TRBJ2-5; the D gene is possibly TRBD1 (5 bases). CDR3 in amino acids: CASSRGSQETQYF. DNA of the CDR3: TGCGCCAGCAGCAGGGGTTCTCAAGAGACCCAGTACTTC.